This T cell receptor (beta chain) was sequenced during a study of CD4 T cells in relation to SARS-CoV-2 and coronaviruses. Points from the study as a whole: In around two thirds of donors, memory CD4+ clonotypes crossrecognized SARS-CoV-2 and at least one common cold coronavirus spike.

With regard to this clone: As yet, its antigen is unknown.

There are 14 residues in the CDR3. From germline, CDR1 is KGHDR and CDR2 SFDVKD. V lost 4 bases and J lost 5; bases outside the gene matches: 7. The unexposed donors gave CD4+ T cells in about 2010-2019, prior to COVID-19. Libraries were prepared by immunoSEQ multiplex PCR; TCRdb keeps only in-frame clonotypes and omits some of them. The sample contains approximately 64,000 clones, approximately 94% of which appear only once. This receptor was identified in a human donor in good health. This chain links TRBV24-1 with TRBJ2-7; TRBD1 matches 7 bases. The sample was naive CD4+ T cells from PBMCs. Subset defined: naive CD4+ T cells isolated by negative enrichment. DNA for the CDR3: TGTGCCACCAGTGACCCGGGACAGTTCCACGAGCAGTACTTC. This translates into CATSDPGQFHEQYF.